One sample yielded the 19 T cell receptor beta chains listed below, sequenced in a study of T cell responses to AZD1222 COVID-19 vaccine. Profiling relied on immunoSEQ multiplex PCR, and the TCRdb table lists in-frame clones only, not all of them. The data hold nearly 110,000 clones, with approximately 90% observed a single time. The specimen comprised peripheral blood, sampled on day 0 of AZD1222 vaccination. The source of these receptors is an adult in good health.

The gene calls are TRBV7-2 and TRBJ2-2, with 9 bases that match TRBD2. This CDR3 is 17 amino acids long. Germline V CDR1 and CDR2: SGHTA, FQGNSA. Trimming cost V 4 bases and J 6 bases; bases outside gene matches: 12. The CDR3 DNA sequence: TGTGCCAGCAGCTGGACGTTTGGGCTAGCGGGGTCCGGGGAGCTGTTTTTT. Protein product: CASSWTFGLAGSGELFF.

The chain is built from TRBV9 and TRBJ1-2; D is possibly TRBD1 (5 bases). From germline, CDR1 is SGDLS and CDR2 YYNGEE. The germline V and J ends were trimmed by 4 bases and 7 bases, with 14 bases remaining between them. The CDR3 loop spans 13 amino acids. The DNA of the CDR3 is TGTGCCAGCAGCCTCCGCCAGGGAGGTGGCTACACCTTC. Residues: CASSLRQGGGYTF.

This chain joins TRBV15 and TRBJ1-1, with TRBD1 as a possible D gene (5 bases). The V end lost 6 bases, the J end lost 6 bases, and 14 bases lay between the germline ends. Per the germline V gene, CDR1 is LNHNV and CDR2 is YYDKDF (reference sequence). This CDR3 has 13 residues. The DNA of the CDR3 is TGTGCCACCAGTAGGGCAGGGTACGCTGAAGCTTTCTTT. It yields the protein CATSRAGYAEAFF.

The chain links TRBV29-1 to TRBJ2-7; D call uncertain. CDR3 length: 12 amino acids. Deletions cut 3 bases from V and 1 base from J, with 7 bases between. Germline CDR1 reads SQVTM; CDR2 reads ANQGSEA. The CDR3 DNA follows: TGCAGCGTTGAGGATGGATCCTACGAGCAGTACTTC. This translates into CSVEDGSYEQYF.

The chain recombines TRBV7-7 with TRBJ2-2; the match to TRBD1 covers 7 bases. CDR1 SSHAT and CDR2 FNYEAQ come from the germline V gene (reference sequence). The trim removed 1 base at V and 1 base at J, leaving 3 bases unmatched. This CDR3 is built from 16 residues. Here the CDR3 DNA reads TGTGCCAGCAGCTTAGACGGGACAGTGAACACCGGGGAGCTGTTTTTT. Protein: CASSLDGTVNTGELFF.

The CDR3 protein is CASSSDRWDQPQHF. The CDR3 nucleotides read TGTGCCAGCAGCTCGGACAGGTGGGATCAGCCCCAGCATTTT. The chain carries TRBV7-9 and TRBJ1-5; TRBD1 aligns across 7 bases. V shed 4 bases and J 5 bases; nucleotides not matched to a gene: 5. CDR3 length equals 14 residues. Germline CDR1 and CDR2: SEHNR and FQNEAQ (reference sequence).

This chain links TRBV7-2 with TRBJ2-7; either TRBD1 or TRBD2 may fit D (5 bases each). This CDR3 is built from 15 residues. Per the germline V gene, CDR1 is SGHTA and CDR2 is FQGNSA. V was clipped by 0 bases and J by 0 bases, with 9 bases between them. The CDR3 spells CASSLAGTSSYEQYF. CDR3 nucleotide sequence: TGTGCCAGCAGCTTAGCCGGGACCAGCTCCTACGAGCAGTACTTC.

This chain joins TRBV4-1 and TRBJ2-1; 14 nucleotides line up with TRBD2. CDR3 size: 19 residues. Germline V gives CDR1 MGHRA, CDR2 YSYEKL. J was trimmed by 0 bases and V by 4 bases; bases with no gene match: 8. The CDR3 coding sequence is TGCGCCAGCAGCCTCGCCGGGACTAGCGGGAGAAGCTCCTACAATGAGCAGTTCTTC. This gives the protein CASSLAGTSGRSSYNEQFF.

The chain is built from TRBV19 and TRBJ1-1, with D possibly TRBD1 on 5 matching bases. Trimming stripped 6 bases from V and 2 bases from J, with 16 bases between. CDR3 size: 15 residues. Germline assignment: CDR1 LNHDA and CDR2 SQIVND (reference sequence). CDR3 sequence (DNA): TGTGCCAGTAGGCCACTATCGACAGCTAACACTGAAGCTTTCTTT. Protein product: CASRPLSTANTEAFF.

This chain joins TRBV27 and TRBJ1-2; D ambiguous. This CDR3 region has 14 residues. The germline gives CDR1 MNHEY, CDR2 SMNVEV (reference sequence). The V end lost 0 bases, the J end lost 8 bases, and 13 bases lay between the germline ends. CDR3 protein: CASSLSVGRGGYTF. The CDR3 DNA reads as TGTGCCAGCAGTTTATCGGTCGGCCGAGGGGGCTACACCTTC.

The rearrangement joins TRBV4-3 to TRBJ2-5; D is uncertain. The CDR3 covers 13 residues. V was cut by 0 bases and J by 5 bases, with 7 bases left in between. Germline CDR1 reads LGHNA; CDR2 reads YSLEER. CDR3 amino acids: CASSQDYWETQYF. In nucleotides, the CDR3 is TGCGCCAGCAGCCAAGATTATTGGGAGACCCAGTACTTC.

The V and J genes are TRBV5-4 and TRBJ1-2, with 12 positions matching TRBD1. Looked up from germline, CDR1 is SGHNT and CDR2 is YYREEE (reference sequence). J gave up 5 bases and V 4 bases, and 9 bases lay outside the gene matches. This CDR3 region has 16 residues. CDR3 sequence: CASSQGQGAQGYGYTF. The CDR3 DNA reads as TGTGCCAGCAGCCAGGGACAGGGGGCGCAAGGGTATGGCTACACCTTC.

The V gene is TRBV7-9, the J gene TRBJ1-2; D unresolved. CDR3 length equals 14 residues. Germline CDR1 is SEHNR and CDR2 is FQNEAQ (reference sequence). The V end lost 0 bases, the J end lost 6 bases, and 11 bases lay between the germline ends. The CDR3 reads CASSLAAESHGYTF. CDR3 bases: TGTGCCAGCAGCTTAGCGGCCGAGAGCCATGGCTACACCTTC.

The chain couples TRBV4-2 to TRBJ2-7; tentatively, D is TRBD2 (6 bases). The CDR3 covers 15 residues. V was clipped by 1 base and J by 3 bases, with 13 bases between them. Germline values: CDR1 LGHNA, CDR2 YNFKEQ. CDR3 DNA: TGTGCCAGCAGCCAAGCCGGGGGAGCCGACTACGAGCAGTACTTC. This encodes CASSQAGGADYEQYF.

This chain connects TRBV7-9 to TRBJ1-2; 8 nucleotides align to TRBD1. With 0 bases clipped from V and 4 bases from J, the junction kept 4 bases outside the gene matches. From germline, CDR1 is SEHNR and CDR2 FQNEAQ (reference sequence). The length of the CDR3 is 15 residues. CDR3 in DNA: TGTGCCAGCAGCTTAGCCAGGGGGCGCGGCTATGGCTACACCTTC. Encoded protein: CASSLARGRGYGYTF.

This clone has a single count. This chain joins TRBV20-1 and TRBJ1-4, with unresolved D. Trimming shortened V by 3 bases and J by 5 bases, and 4 bases separated the two germline ends. The CDR3 runs 11 residues. The germline V gene encodes CDR1 DFQATT and CDR2 SNEGSKA (reference sequence). This CDR3 is CSARQNEKLFF. The CDR3, as DNA: TGCAGTGCTAGGCAAAATGAAAAACTGTTTTTT.

The V and J genes are TRBV30 and TRBJ1-1; D perhaps matches TRBD1 (5 bases). Germline values: CDR1 GTSNPN, CDR2 SVGIG (reference sequence). This CDR3 has 14 residues. With 0 bases removed from V and 4 bases from J, the gap between germline ends came to 12 bases. The CDR3 bases are TGTGCCTGGAGTGTAGGCGTGGGGGGCACTGAAGCTTTCTTT. Protein product: CAWSVGVGGTEAFF. Filled out from reference TRBV30 and TRBJ1-1, the complete variable domain reads SQTIHQWPATLVQPVGSPLSLECTVEGTSNPNLYWYRQAAGRGLQLLFYSVGIGQISSEVPQNLSASRPQDRQFILSSKKLLLSDSGFYLCAWSVGVGGTEAFFGQGTRLTVV.

V is TRBV9 and J is TRBJ1-1, with D perhaps matching TRBD1 (5 bases). CDR3 size: 16 residues. From germline, CDR1 is SGDLS and CDR2 YYNGEE. Trimming removed 0 bases from V and 0 bases from J, with 12 bases in between. The CDR3 is CASSVARGPLNTEAFF. For the CDR3, the DNA is TGTGCCAGCAGCGTAGCGAGGGGACCGTTGAACACTGAAGCTTTCTTT.

The rearrangement joins TRBV7-9 to TRBJ2-1; D possibly corresponds to TRBD2 (5 bases). Trimming pared 1 base from V and 0 bases from J, leaving 16 bases between. From germline, CDR1 is SEHNR and CDR2 FQNEAQ (reference sequence). CDR3 length: 18 amino acids. For the CDR3, the DNA is TGTGCCAGCAGCTTAGGACTTACCGGGGTTGACTCCTACAATGAGCAGTTCTTC. Translated, it gives CASSLGLTGVDSYNEQFF.